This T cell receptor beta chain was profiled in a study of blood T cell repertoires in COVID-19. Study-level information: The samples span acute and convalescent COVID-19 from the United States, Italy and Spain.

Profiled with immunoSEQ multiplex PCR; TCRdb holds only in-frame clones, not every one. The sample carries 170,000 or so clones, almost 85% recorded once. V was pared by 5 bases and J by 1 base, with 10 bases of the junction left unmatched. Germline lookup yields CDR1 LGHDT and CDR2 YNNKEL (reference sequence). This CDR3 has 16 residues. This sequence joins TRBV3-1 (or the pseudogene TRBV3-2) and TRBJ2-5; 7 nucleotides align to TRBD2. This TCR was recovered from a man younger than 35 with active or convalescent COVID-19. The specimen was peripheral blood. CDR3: CASSIRQRGGQETQYF. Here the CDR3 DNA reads TGTGCCAGCAGCATCCGCCAGCGCGGGGGCCAAGAGACCCAGTACTTC.